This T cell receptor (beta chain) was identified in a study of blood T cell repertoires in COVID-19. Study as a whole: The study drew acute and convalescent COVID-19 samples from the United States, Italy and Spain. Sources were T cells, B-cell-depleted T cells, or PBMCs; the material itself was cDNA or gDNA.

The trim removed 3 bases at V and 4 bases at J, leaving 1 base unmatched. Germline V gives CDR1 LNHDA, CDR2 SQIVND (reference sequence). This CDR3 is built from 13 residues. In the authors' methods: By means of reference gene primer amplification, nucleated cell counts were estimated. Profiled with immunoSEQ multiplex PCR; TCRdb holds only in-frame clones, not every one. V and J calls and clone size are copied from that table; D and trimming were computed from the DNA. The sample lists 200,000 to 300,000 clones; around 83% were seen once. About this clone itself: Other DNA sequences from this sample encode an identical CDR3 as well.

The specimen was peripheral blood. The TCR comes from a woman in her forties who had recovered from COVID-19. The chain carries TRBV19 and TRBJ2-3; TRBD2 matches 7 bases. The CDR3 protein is CASSIRGADTQYF. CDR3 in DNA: TGTGCCAGTAGTATCCGGGGGGCAGATACGCAGTATTTT.